These 19 T cell receptor beta chains were all obtained from the same sample, sequenced in a study of brain T cells in children with intractable seizures. Data came from immunoSEQ multiplex PCR; TCRdb stores just in-frame clones and leaves some out. The repertoire holds around 41,000 clones, with 80% to 95% as singletons. Sequences were derived from peripheral blood, sampled at surgery. Source of these receptors: a girl aged 2 to 9 with tuberous sclerosis and intractable seizures.

The rearrangement links TRBV4-2 to TRBJ2-1; D not certain. CDR1 and CDR2 (germline): LGHNA, YNFKEQ. The ends were cut back, 0 bases at V and 1 base at J, with 7 bases in the middle. This CDR3 comprises 15 residues. CDR3 residues: CASSQDKRSYNEQFF. The CDR3 nucleotides read TGTGCCAGCAGCCAAGATAAGCGATCCTACAATGAGCAGTTCTTC.

The chain joins TRBV3-1 (or the pseudogene TRBV3-2) to TRBJ1-2; the D gene is possibly TRBD1 (5 bases). The CDR3 covers 15 residues. Germline CDR1 LGHDT, CDR2 YNNKEL (reference sequence). V dropped 1 base and J dropped 6 bases, with 15 bases sitting between them. The CDR3 DNA reads TGTGCCAGCAGCCAAGTAACAGGTTCATGGAATGGCTACACCTTC. This translates into CASSQVTGSWNGYTF.

This chain connects TRBV9 to TRBJ2-3, with D uncertain. The ends were cut back, 1 base at V and 2 bases at J, with 11 bases in the middle. The CDR3 sequence is 15 residues long. Per the germline V gene, CDR1 is SGDLS and CDR2 is YYNGEE. Here the CDR3 reads CASSVLDKTTDTQYF. The CDR3, as DNA: TGTGCCAGCAGCGTATTAGATAAAACCACAGATACGCAGTATTTT. Complete variable domain (other parts from reference TRBV9 and TRBJ2-3): DSGVTQTPKHLITATGQRVTLRCSPRSGDLSVYWYQQSLDQGLQFLIQYYNGEERAKGNILERFSAQQFPDLHSELNLSSLELGDSALYFCASSVLDKTTDTQYFGPGTRLTVL.

CDR3 nucleotides: TGTGCCAGCCGCAGGGGGCCTAACTATGGCTACACCTTC. It specifies CASRRGPNYGYTF. This chain connects TRBV19 to TRBJ1-2; TRBD1 agrees at 8 bases. The germline CDR1 and CDR2 sequences are LNHDA and SQIVND (reference sequence). The CDR3 extends over 13 amino acids. The V segment lost 9 bases and the J segment 0 bases; nucleotides outside the gene matches: 3.

V is TRBV13 and J is TRBJ1-2; tentative D call: TRBD1 (6 bases). V was shortened by 6 bases and J by 0 bases, with 17 bases between the two germline ends. The CDR3 consists of 16 residues. Germline-derived CDR1 and CDR2 are PRHDT and FYEKMQ (reference sequence). The CDR3 region has the DNA TGTGCCAGCAGTCGCCTTGGACAGCTAACTAACTATGGCTACACCTTC. Protein product: CASSRLGQLTNYGYTF.

The J gene is TRBJ1-4, the V gene TRBV2; 7 nucleotides agree with TRBD1. The CDR3 is 13 residues long. The junction had 6 bases not matched to a gene; V was cut back by 11 bases and J by 3 bases. Germline CDR1 is SNHLY and CDR2 is FYNNEI. The CDR3, as DNA: TGTGCCGGCGGGCAGGGGGCTAATGAAAAACTGTTTTTT. As protein: CAGGQGANEKLFF.

This clone has a single count. This chain joins TRBV9 and TRBJ1-2; 7 bases line up with TRBD1. Germline loops: CDR1 SGDLS, CDR2 YYNGEE. CDR3 length equals 13 residues. Trimming removed 4 bases from V and 8 bases from J; junction bases left unmatched: 8. CDR3 in amino acids: CASSHRGPGGYTF. CDR3 sequence (DNA): TGTGCCAGCAGCCACAGGGGACCAGGCGGCTACACCTTC.

The chain couples TRBV5-1 to TRBJ1-2, with D perhaps matching TRBD1 (5 bases). CDR3 size: 14 residues. Germline lookup yields CDR1 SGHRS and CDR2 YFSETQ. With 2 bases removed from V and 4 bases from J, the gap between germline ends came to 12 bases. This CDR3 reads CASSFDRITYGYTF. CDR3 DNA: TGCGCCAGCAGCTTCGACAGAATAACCTATGGCTACACCTTC.

The chain uses TRBV3-1 (or the pseudogene TRBV3-2) and TRBJ2-4; no clear D. CDR3 size: 14 residues. In germline, CDR1 is LGHDT, CDR2 YNNKEL (reference sequence). Deletions cut 1 base from V and 0 bases from J, with 4 bases between. CDR3 nucleotides: TGTGCCAGCAGCCAAGCGGGAGCCAAAAACATTCAGTACTTC. This gives the protein CASSQAGAKNIQYF.

The J gene is TRBJ2-4, the V gene TRBV7-2; TRBD2 matches at 8 bases. The J segment lost 0 bases and the V segment lost 5 bases, leaving 15 bases of the junction unmatched. The CDR3 spans 19 residues. CDR1 is SGHTA and CDR2 is FQGNSA in the germline V gene. CDR3 protein: CASSASLDLAGSAKNIQYF. The CDR3 DNA follows: TGTGCCAGCAGCGCCTCCCTAGACTTAGCGGGGTCAGCCAAAAACATTCAGTACTTC.

The chain has TRBV24-1 and TRBJ2-5; the D call may be TRBD1 or TRBD2 (5 bases each). Trimming took off 5 bases at V and 5 bases at J, with 26 bases between the two ends. The CDR3 is 18 amino acids. Germline CDR1 is KGHDR and CDR2 is SFDVKD. The CDR3 is CATSGSYSGTSHAETQYF. The DNA of the CDR3 is TGTGCCACCAGTGGCTCATACTCCGGGACCAGCCACGCGGAGACCCAGTACTTC.

This chain uses TRBV5-1 with TRBJ1-3; possible D gene TRBD1, 6 bases. The germline V gene has CDR1 SGHRS and CDR2 YFSETQ. This CDR3 has 19 amino acids. Trimming cost V 3 bases and J 2 bases, with 24 bases left between them. DNA for the CDR3: TGCGCCAGCAGCTATAAAGAGAGTTCAGGGGCCCAAGCTGGAAACACCATATATTTT. The encoded protein is CASSYKESSGAQAGNTIYF.

This clone came up a few times. The chain couples TRBV6-5 to TRBJ1-1; perhaps TRBD1 as D (6 bases). Germline values: CDR1 MNHEY, CDR2 SVGAGI. The CDR3 consists of 14 residues. V dropped 0 bases and J dropped 7 bases, with 12 bases sitting between them. In DNA form, the CDR3 reads TGTGCCAGCAGTTACTCGGGGGCGGGGAGTGAAGCTTTCTTT. This gives the protein CASSYSGAGSEAFF.

The chain joins TRBV27 to TRBJ2-3, with D uncertain. Per germline, CDR1 MNHEY and CDR2 SMNVEV (reference sequence). V was clipped by 6 bases and J by 2 bases, with 9 bases between them. This CDR3 spans 13 amino acids. The DNA of the CDR3 is TGTGCCAGCAGGACACAGACCACAGATACGCAGTATTTT. Its protein product is CASRTQTTDTQYF.

The chain uses TRBV6-1 and TRBJ2-3, with D unresolved. Germline V gene lookup returns CDR1 MNHNS and CDR2 SASEGT. The CDR3 length is 15 residues. Trimming took off 2 bases at V and 2 bases at J, with 11 bases between the two ends. As DNA, the CDR3 is TGTGCCAGCAGTGAAAAGGGTGTGTCCACAGATACGCAGTATTTT. It codes for CASSEKGVSTDTQYF.

This clone appeared a single time. The CDR3 sequence: CASSGTTSTDTQYF. In nucleotides, the CDR3 is TGTGCCAGCAGCGGAACTACGAGCACAGATACGCAGTATTTT. The chain couples TRBV9 to TRBJ2-3, with unresolved D. The germline V gene encodes CDR1 SGDLS and CDR2 YYNGEE. The V end was cut by 3 bases, the J end by 0 bases, with 8 bases between. The CDR3 extends over 14 amino acids.

V gene TRBV2 combines with J gene TRBJ1-2; 10 bases map to TRBD1. This CDR3 comprises 14 residues. The V gene end was trimmed by 6 bases and the J gene end by 5 bases; junction bases not matched to a gene: 6. The germline V gene has CDR1 SNHLY and CDR2 FYNNEI. The CDR3 bases are TGTGCCAGCAGGAGCGGGACAGGGGAATATGGCTACACCTTC. Encoded protein: CASRSGTGEYGYTF.

The chain uses TRBV15 and TRBJ1-2; D remains ambiguous. Trimming cost V 0 bases and J 3 bases, with 14 bases left between them. The germline CDR1 and CDR2 sequences are LNHNV and YYDKDF (reference sequence). There are 16 residues in the CDR3. CDR3: CATSREFDRPDYGYTF. The CDR3 DNA follows: TGTGCCACCAGCAGAGAGTTCGACCGACCGGACTATGGCTACACCTTC.

The genes are TRBV6-5 and TRBJ1-1; 7 bases map to TRBD1. V was pared by 7 bases and J by 2 bases, with 7 bases of the junction left unmatched. Germline CDR1 MNHEY, CDR2 SVGAGI. The CDR3 length is 14 residues. The CDR3 region has the DNA TGTGCCAGCACCAGGGGGGACCGTAACACTGAAGCTTTCTTT. Translating it yields CASTRGDRNTEAFF.